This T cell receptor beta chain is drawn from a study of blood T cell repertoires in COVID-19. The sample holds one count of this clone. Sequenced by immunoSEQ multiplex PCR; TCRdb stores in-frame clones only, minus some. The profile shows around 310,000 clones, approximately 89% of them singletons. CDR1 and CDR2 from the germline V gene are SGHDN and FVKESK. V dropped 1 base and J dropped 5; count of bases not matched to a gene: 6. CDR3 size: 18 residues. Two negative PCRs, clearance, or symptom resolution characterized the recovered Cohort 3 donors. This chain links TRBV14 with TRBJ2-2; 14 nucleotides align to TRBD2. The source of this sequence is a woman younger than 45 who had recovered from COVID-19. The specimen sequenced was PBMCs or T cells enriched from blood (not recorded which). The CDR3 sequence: CASSQGLAGGPWTGELFF. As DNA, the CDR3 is TGTGCCAGCAGCCAAGGACTAGCGGGAGGGCCGTGGACCGGGGAGCTGTTTTTT. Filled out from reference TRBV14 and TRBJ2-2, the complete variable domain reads EAGVTQFPSHSVIEKGQTVTLRCDPISGHDNLYWYRRVMGKEIKFLLHFVKESKQDESGMPNNRFLAERTGGTYSTLKVQPAELEDSGVYFCASSQGLAGGPWTGELFFGEGSRLTVL.